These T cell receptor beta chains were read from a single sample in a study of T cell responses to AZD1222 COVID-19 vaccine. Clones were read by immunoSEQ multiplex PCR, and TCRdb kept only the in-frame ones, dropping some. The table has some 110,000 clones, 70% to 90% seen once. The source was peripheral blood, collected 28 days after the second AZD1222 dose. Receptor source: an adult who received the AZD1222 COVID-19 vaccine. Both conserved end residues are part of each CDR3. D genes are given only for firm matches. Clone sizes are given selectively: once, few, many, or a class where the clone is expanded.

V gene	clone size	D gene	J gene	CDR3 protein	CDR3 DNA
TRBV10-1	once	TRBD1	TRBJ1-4	CASRKQGLREKLFF	TGCGCCAGCAGAAAACAGGGGTTGAGGGAAAAACTGTTTTTT
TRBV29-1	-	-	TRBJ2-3	CSVDFNYTQYF	TGCAGCGTTGACTTTAACTATACGCAGTATTTT
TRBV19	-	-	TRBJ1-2	CASSQEDYGYTF	TGTGCCAGTAGTCAGGAGGACTATGGCTACACCTTC
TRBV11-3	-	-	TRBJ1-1	CASSRGVNTEAFF	TGTGCCAGCAGCCGAGGGGTGAACACTGAAGCTTTCTTT
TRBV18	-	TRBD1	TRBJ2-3	CASSPGTGAPTDTQYF	TGTGCCAGCTCACCGGGGACAGGGGCCCCCACAGATACGCAGTATTTT
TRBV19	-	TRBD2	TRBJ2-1	CASSMVGGGPGTSGYNEQFF	TGTGCCAGTAGTATGGTAGGCGGGGGGCCCGGGACTAGCGGCTACAATGAGCAGTTCTTC
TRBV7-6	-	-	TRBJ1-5	CASSLDSNQPQHF	TGTGCCAGCAGCTTAGACAGCAATCAGCCCCAGCATTTT
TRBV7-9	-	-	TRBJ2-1	CASSLLESEQFF	TGTGCCAGCAGCCTTCTAGAGAGTGAGCAGTTCTTC
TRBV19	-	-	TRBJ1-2	CASSMLTDDGYTF	TGTGCCAGTAGTATGTTGACTGATGATGGCTACACCTTC
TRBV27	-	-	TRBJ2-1	CASSLVATGGGEQFF	TGTGCCAGCAGTTTAGTGGCTACAGGAGGGGGTGAGCAGTTCTTC
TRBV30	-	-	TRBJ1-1	CAWRFGETEAFF	TGTGCCTGGAGATTCGGGGAAACTGAAGCTTTCTTT
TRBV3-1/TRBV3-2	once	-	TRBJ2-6	CASSQAASSGANVLTF	TGTGCCAGCAGCCAAGCGGCAAGCTCTGGGGCCAACGTCCTGACTTTC
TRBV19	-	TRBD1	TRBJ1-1	CASRWTGEPEAFF	TGTGCCAGTAGGTGGACAGGGGAACCTGAAGCTTTCTTT
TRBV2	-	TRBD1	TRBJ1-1	CASGRTGLNTEAFF	TGTGCCAGCGGACGGACAGGGCTGAACACTGAAGCTTTCTTT
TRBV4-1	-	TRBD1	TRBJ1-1	CASSQDPRQGAGTEAFF	TGCGCCAGCAGCCAGGACCCTCGACAGGGGGCCGGCACTGAAGCTTTCTTT
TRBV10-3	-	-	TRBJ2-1	CAITPGTGSSGEQFF	TGTGCCATCACCCCCGGGACTGGAAGTTCTGGAGAGCAGTTCTTC
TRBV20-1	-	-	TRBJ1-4	CSASQQWVANEKLFF	TGCAGTGCTAGTCAACAGTGGGTGGCTAATGAAAAACTGTTTTTT
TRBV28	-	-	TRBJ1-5	CASSHRDWSNQPQHF	TGTGCCAGCAGTCACAGGGATTGGAGCAATCAGCCCCAGCATTTT
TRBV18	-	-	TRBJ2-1	CASSHGGAHAYNEQFF	TGTGCCAGCTCCCACGGAGGGGCACATGCCTACAATGAGCAGTTCTTC
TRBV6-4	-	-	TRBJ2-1	CASSEGGGGYNEQFF	TGTGCCAGCAGTGAAGGAGGAGGGGGGTACAATGAGCAGTTCTTC
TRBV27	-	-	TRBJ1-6	CASSLGLGNSPLHF	TGTGCCAGCAGTTTGGGTTTGGGGAATTCACCCCTCCACTTT
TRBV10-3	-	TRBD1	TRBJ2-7	CAISESPGQGYEQYF	TGTGCCATCAGTGAGTCACCGGGACAGGGGTACGAGCAGTACTTC
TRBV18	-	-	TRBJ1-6	CASSPQGNSPLHF	TGTGCCAGCTCACCGCAGGGGAATTCACCCCTCCACTTT
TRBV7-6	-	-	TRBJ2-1	CASSLEGFSYNEQFF	TGTGCCAGCAGCTTAGAGGGTTTCTCCTACAATGAGCAGTTCTTC
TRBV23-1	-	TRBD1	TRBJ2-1	CASSQSRGQGAYNEQFF	TGCGCCAGCAGTCAATCGAGGGGACAGGGGGCATACAATGAGCAGTTCTTC
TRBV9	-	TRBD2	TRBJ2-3	CASSAGRGLAVTDTQYF	TGTGCCAGCAGCGCCGGACGGGGCCTAGCGGTCACAGATACGCAGTATTTT
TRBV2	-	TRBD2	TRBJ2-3	CASSGRSGSYTDTQYF	TGTGCCAGCAGTGGACGCAGCGGGAGCTACACAGATACGCAGTATTTT
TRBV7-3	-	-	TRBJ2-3	CASSLRTNPDTQYF	TGTGCCAGCAGCTTACGCACTAACCCAGATACGCAGTATTTT
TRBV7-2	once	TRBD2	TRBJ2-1	CASSPRREGNEQFF	TGTGCCAGCAGCCCTAGGCGGGAGGGGAATGAGCAGTTCTTC
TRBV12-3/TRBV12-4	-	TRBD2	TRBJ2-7	CASSVGEGYEQYF	TGTGCCAGCAGCGTGGGGGAGGGCTACGAGCAGTACTTC
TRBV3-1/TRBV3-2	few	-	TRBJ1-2	CASSQGRVDGYTF	TGTGCCAGCAGCCAAGGGAGGGTTGATGGCTACACCTTC
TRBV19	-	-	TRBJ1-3	CASTLGHSGNTIYF	TGTGCCAGTACGTTGGGACACTCTGGAAACACCATATATTTT
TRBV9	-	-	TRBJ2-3	CASSSPPSTDTQYF	TGTGCCAGCAGCTCCCCTCCTAGCACAGATACGCAGTATTTT
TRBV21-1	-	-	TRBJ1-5	CASSNGGRSINQPQHF	TGTGCCAGCAGCAACGGGGGACGGAGTATCAATCAGCCCCAGCATTTT
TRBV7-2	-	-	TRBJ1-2	CASSLDVARGHGYTF	TGTGCCAGCAGCTTAGACGTGGCCCGAGGACATGGCTACACCTTC
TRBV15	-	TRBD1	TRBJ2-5	CATSRTRDREQQETQYF	TGTGCCACCAGCAGGACTAGGGACAGGGAACAACAAGAGACCCAGTACTTC
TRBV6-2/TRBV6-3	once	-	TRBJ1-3	CASSYRITGNTIYF	TGTGCCAGCAGTTATCGAATAACTGGAAACACCATATATTTT
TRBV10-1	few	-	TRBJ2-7	CASSENLRDEQYF	TGCGCCAGCAGTGAGAATTTGAGGGACGAGCAGTACTTC
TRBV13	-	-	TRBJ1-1	CASSLMSLNTEAFF	TGTGCCAGCAGCTTAATGTCCCTGAACACTGAAGCTTTCTTT
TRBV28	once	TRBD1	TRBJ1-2	CASSTGGNGGYTF	TGTGCCAGCAGTACAGGGGGCAACGGTGGCTACACCTTC
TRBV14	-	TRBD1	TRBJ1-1	CASSQGPLRGLTTEAFF	TGTGCCAGCAGCCAAGGCCCCCTTAGGGGGCTGACTACTGAAGCTTTCTTT
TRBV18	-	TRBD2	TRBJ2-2	CASSLLEVAGRHTGELFF	TGTGCCAGCTCACTCCTCGAGGTAGCGGGGAGACACACCGGGGAGCTGTTTTTT
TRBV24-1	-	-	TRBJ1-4	CATSAGDGSNEKLFF	TGTGCCACCAGTGCCGGGGACGGATCTAATGAAAAACTGTTTTTT
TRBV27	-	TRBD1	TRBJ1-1	CASRRTGGVTEAFF	TGTGCCAGCAGGAGGACAGGGGGCGTCACTGAAGCTTTCTTT
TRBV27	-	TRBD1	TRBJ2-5	CASRLGQGVLETQYF	TGTGCCAGCAGATTGGGACAGGGGGTTTTGGAGACCCAGTACTTC
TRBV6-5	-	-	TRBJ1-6	CASRTQSSYNSPLHF	TGTGCCAGCAGGACCCAAAGCTCCTATAATTCACCCCTCCACTTT
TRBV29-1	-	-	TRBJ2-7	CSVESQAGYEQYF	TGCAGCGTTGAATCTCAGGCCGGCTACGAGCAGTACTTC
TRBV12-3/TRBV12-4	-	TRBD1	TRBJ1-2	CASSLDRGDGYTF	TGTGCCAGCAGTTTGGACAGGGGCGATGGCTACACCTTC
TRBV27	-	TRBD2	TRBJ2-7	CASSTLAGGRYEQYF	TGTGCCAGCAGTACCCTAGCGGGGGGGCGGTACGAGCAGTACTTC
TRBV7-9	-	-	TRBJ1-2	CASSLGGRLGGYTF	TGTGCCAGCAGCTTAGGGGGACGGCTCGGTGGCTACACCTTC
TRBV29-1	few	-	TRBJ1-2	CSDADDSHGYTF	TGCAGCGACGCCGATGACAGCCATGGCTACACCTTC
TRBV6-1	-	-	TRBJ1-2	CASSEAPRADGYTF	TGTGCCAGCAGTGAAGCGCCCCGGGCCGATGGCTACACCTTC
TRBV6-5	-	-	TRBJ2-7	CASRDGGTTYEQYF	TGTGCCAGCAGGGATGGGGGAACCACCTACGAGCAGTACTTC
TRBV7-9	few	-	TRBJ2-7	CASRTPGVHEQYF	TGTGCCAGCAGAACCCCTGGGGTCCACGAGCAGTACTTC